The 17 T cell receptor beta chains listed next were all sequenced from one sample in a study of blood T cell repertoires in COVID-19. The method was immunoSEQ multiplex PCR; TCRdb's version includes in-frame clones alone and lacks a portion of them. The table includes over 110,000 clones, over 75% detected once. Input material: peripheral blood. These receptors were taken from a man between 65 and 80 years old with acute or convalescent COVID-19.

The V and J genes are TRBV7-2 and TRBJ1-5; no clear D gene. Germline V gene data show CDR1 as SGHTA and CDR2 as FQGNSA. V lost 6 bases, J lost 4 bases, and 19 bases lay in between. CDR3 length equals 16 residues. The CDR3 DNA sequence: TGTGCCAGCAGTCCCAGGTCCCAGTGGGCTAATCAGCCCCAGCATTTT. Protein product: CASSPRSQWANQPQHF.

The chain is built from TRBV19 and TRBJ1-3; D call uncertain. Deletions cut 8 bases from V and 0 bases from J, with 8 bases between. Germline CDR1 is LNHDA and CDR2 is SQIVND (reference sequence). This CDR3 comprises 13 residues. The CDR3 sequence is CASSRFSGNTIYF. The DNA of the CDR3 is TGTGCCAGTTCGCGATTCTCTGGAAACACCATATATTTT.

The chain recombines TRBV20-1 with TRBJ2-5, with 11 bases aligning to TRBD2. In germline, CDR1 is DFQATT, CDR2 SNEGSKA (reference sequence). The ends lost 3 bases at V and 5 bases at J; junction bases unmatched: 20. CDR3 length: 19 amino acids. The CDR3 here is CSASVRLAGGPRERETQYF. The CDR3, as DNA: TGCAGTGCTAGTGTTCGCCTAGCGGGAGGCCCCCGTGAGAGGGAGACCCAGTACTTC.

This chain joins TRBV3-1 (or the pseudogene TRBV3-2) and TRBJ2-7, with D hard to call. Germline V lookup: CDR1 LGHDT, CDR2 YNNKEL (reference sequence). The CDR3 extends over 15 amino acids. The germline V and J ends were trimmed by 0 bases and 2 bases, with 11 bases remaining between them. The CDR3 DNA reads as TGTGCCAGCAGCCAAGATTTCGCAGGAACCTACGAGCAGTACTTC. This sequence encodes CASSQDFAGTYEQYF.

The CDR3 nucleotides are TGCGCCAGCGGGGAACAGGGGGTTACAACTGAAGCTTTCTTT. Its protein is CASGEQGVTTEAFF. The chain employs TRBV5-1 and TRBJ1-1; the match to TRBD1 covers 8 bases. Germline CDR1 SGHRS, CDR2 YFSETQ. The CDR3 loop spans 14 amino acids. Germline trimming cut 7 bases from V and 5 bases from J; bases unmatched to any gene: 10.

This chain joins TRBV19 and TRBJ2-7; 9 positions agree with TRBD1. This CDR3 has 15 amino acids. V shed 0 bases, J shed 2 bases, and the junction held 2 bases outside the gene matches. CDR1 and CDR2 from the germline V gene are LNHDA and SQIVND (reference sequence). The CDR3 reads CASSIETGGAYEQYF. DNA for the CDR3: TGTGCCAGTAGTATAGAAACAGGGGGCGCCTACGAGCAGTACTTC.

This clone is a singleton in its sample. V gene TRBV3-1 (or the pseudogene TRBV3-2) combines with J gene TRBJ1-1; D uncertain. V lost 1 base, J lost 1 base, and 4 bases lay in between. Germline loops: CDR1 LGHDT, CDR2 YNNKEL (reference sequence). CDR3 length: 13 residues. DNA of the CDR3: TGTGCCAGCAGCCAAGGACAGAACACTGAAGCTTTCTTT. This sequence encodes CASSQGQNTEAFF.

V gene TRBV2 combines with J gene TRBJ1-5; D is undetermined. Germline CDR1 is SNHLY and CDR2 is FYNNEI. This CDR3 has 15 residues. The germline V and J ends were trimmed by 1 base and 4 bases, with 11 bases remaining between them. This CDR3 reads CASSEGLKRNQPQHF. DNA of the CDR3: TGTGCCAGCAGTGAAGGACTAAAGAGAAATCAGCCCCAGCATTTT.

The V and J genes are TRBV12-3 or TRBV12-4 and TRBJ2-7, with 11 positions matching TRBD1. V shed 8 bases, J shed 4 bases, and the junction held 1 base outside the gene matches. The CDR3 is 12 amino acids. Here the CDR3 reads CASRDRGYEQYF. The CDR3 region has the DNA TGTGCCAGCCGGGACAGGGGGTACGAGCAGTACTTC.

The chain joins TRBV5-1 to TRBJ2-2, with no clear D. The CDR3 sequence is 14 residues long. The germline V gene encodes CDR1 SGHRS and CDR2 YFSETQ. The V end was cut by 4 bases, the J end by 3 bases, with 10 bases between. The CDR3 loop is CASSLGGDTGELFF. The CDR3 nucleotides read TGCGCCAGCAGCCTGGGCGGAGACACCGGGGAGCTGTTTTTT.

This chain connects TRBV20-1 to TRBJ1-2, with D hard to call. The V end lost 3 bases, the J end lost 0 bases, and 8 bases lay between the germline ends. The CDR3 has 13 amino acids. The germline CDR1 and CDR2 sequences are DFQATT and SNEGSKA (reference sequence). The CDR3 sequence is CSASWETNYGYTF. The CDR3 DNA follows: TGCAGTGCTAGTTGGGAGACTAACTATGGCTACACCTTC.

The chain uses TRBV9 and TRBJ1-2; TRBD1 might be the D (5 bases). The germline gives CDR1 SGDLS, CDR2 YYNGEE. The CDR3 consists of 14 residues. Trimming left V 2 bases short and J 4 bases short, with 12 bases between. The CDR3 coding sequence is TGTGCCAGCAGCGTGACGCCCGGGGGCTATGGCTACACCTTC. Translating it yields CASSVTPGGYGYTF.

This sequence joins TRBV29-1 and TRBJ2-2, with D possibly being TRBD2 (6 bases). V shed 7 bases and J shed 2 bases, with 11 bases lying between them. Germline V gene lookup returns CDR1 SQVTM and CDR2 ANQGSEA. This CDR3 contains 13 residues. CDR3 sequence: CSARDSNTGELFF. CDR3 nucleotides: TGCAGCGCCCGGGACTCAAACACCGGGGAGCTGTTTTTT.

The gene calls are TRBV15 and TRBJ2-7; 12 bases are a match to TRBD2. V shed 0 bases, J shed 1 base, and the junction held 4 bases outside the gene matches. The CDR3 runs 17 residues. The germline CDR1 and CDR2 sequences are LNHNV and YYDKDF (reference sequence). The CDR3 loop reads CATSRDLLAGGSYEQYF. The CDR3 coding sequence is TGTGCCACCAGCAGAGACCTACTAGCGGGAGGTTCCTACGAGCAGTACTTC.

This clone was picked up a small number of times. The rearrangement links TRBV15 to TRBJ1-2; the match to TRBD1 covers 10 bases. From germline, CDR1 is LNHNV and CDR2 YYDKDF (reference sequence). The CDR3 runs 15 residues. V gave up 1 base and J gave up 1 base; unmatched junction bases: 0. The CDR3 DNA is TGTGCCACCAGCAGAGGGACAGGGGGTAACTATGGCTACACCTTC. Residues: CATSRGTGGNYGYTF.

This clone showed up just a few times. J is TRBJ2-2 and V is TRBV4-2, with TRBD1 matching 9 bases. The junction had 4 bases not matched to a gene; V was cut back by 4 bases and J by 4 bases. The CDR3 totals 15 residues. The germline gives CDR1 LGHNA, CDR2 YNFKEQ. As DNA, the CDR3 is TGTGCCAGCAGCCTTCGGACAGGGGCCACCGGGGAGCTGTTTTTT. It yields the protein CASSLRTGATGELFF.

The V and J genes are TRBV6-5 and TRBJ1-6; 7 bases are a match to TRBD1. Germline CDR1 reads MNHEY; CDR2 reads SVGAGI. The CDR3 has 15 residues. J lost 6 bases, V lost 7 bases, and 9 bases had no gene match. The CDR3 loop reads CASNQRDRSNSPLHF. The CDR3 bases are TGTGCCAGCAACCAACGGGACAGATCTAATTCACCCCTCCACTTT.